The rows below give T cell receptor beta chains drawn from one sample of a study of CD8+ T cells in alopecia areata. TCRdb's table, derived via immunoSEQ multiplex PCR, lists solely in-frame clones and lacks some. The repertoire holds 90,000 to 100,000 clones, with under 70% as singletons. The sample in question was CD8+ T cells sorted from blood, obtained at week 4, from a patient treated with tofacitinib. Receptors originate from a human donor with alopecia areata. CDR3s include the opening cysteine and the closing phenylalanine or tryptophan. D genes are given only for firm matches. Clone size is shown for a subset of rows, as once, few, many or a class of expanded clone.

CDR3 length: 16
clone size: NA
V gene: TRBV4-1
D gene: NA
J gene: TRBJ2-1
CDR3 protein: CASSQALQSSYNEQFF
CDR3 DNA: TGCGCCAGCAGCCAAGCACTACAGAGCTCCTACAATGAGCAGTTCTTC

CDR3 length: 15
clone size: once
V gene: TRBV30
D gene: TRBD1
J gene: TRBJ2-2
CDR3 protein: CAWRAGTGNTGELFF
CDR3 DNA: TGTGCCTGGAGGGCCGGGACAGGGAACACCGGGGAGCTGTTTTTT

CDR3 length: 16
clone size: NA
V gene: TRBV5-6
D gene: NA
J gene: TRBJ2-1
CDR3 protein: CASSLEGRINYNEQFF
CDR3 DNA: TGTGCCAGCAGCTTGGAGGGGCGGATTAACTACAATGAGCAGTTCTTC

CDR3 length: 13
clone size: NA
V gene: TRBV30
D gene: NA
J gene: TRBJ1-4
CDR3 protein: CAWSVWGNEKLFF
CDR3 DNA: TGTGCCTGGAGTGTATGGGGCAATGAAAAACTGTTTTTT

CDR3 length: 14
clone size: NA
V gene: TRBV27
D gene: TRBD1
J gene: TRBJ1-2
CDR3 protein: CASSLFEGTGGYTF
CDR3 DNA: TGTGCCAGCAGTCTATTCGAGGGGACAGGGGGCTACACCTTC

CDR3 length: 12
clone size: NA
V gene: TRBV28
D gene: NA
J gene: TRBJ2-7
CDR3 protein: CASSSGLYEQYF
CDR3 DNA: TGTGCCAGCAGTAGTGGGCTTTACGAGCAGTACTTC

CDR3 length: 14
clone size: NA
V gene: TRBV7-9
D gene: NA
J gene: TRBJ2-1
CDR3 protein: CASSLDSGLRWGFF
CDR3 DNA: TGTGCCAGCAGCTTAGATAGTGGATTGCGTTGGGGGTTCTTC

CDR3 length: 16
clone size: few
V gene: TRBV29-1
D gene: TRBD2
J gene: TRBJ2-3
CDR3 protein: CSVEDVAGGLADTQYF
CDR3 DNA: TGCAGCGTTGAAGACGTAGCGGGGGGGCTTGCAGATACGCAGTATTTT

CDR3 length: 14
clone size: many
V gene: TRBV5-6
D gene: TRBD1
J gene: TRBJ1-1
CDR3 protein: CASSYGQGDTEAFF
CDR3 DNA: TGTGCCAGCAGCTACGGACAGGGAGACACTGAAGCTTTCTTT

CDR3 length: 10
clone size: NA
V gene: TRBV20-1
D gene: NA
J gene: TRBJ1-2
CDR3 protein: CSAFPYGYTF
CDR3 DNA: TGCAGTGCCTTTCCCTATGGCTACACCTTC

CDR3 length: 16
clone size: few
V gene: TRBV13
D gene: NA
J gene: TRBJ2-3
CDR3 protein: CASSLDGGFSPDTQYF
CDR3 DNA: TGTGCCAGCAGCTTGGACGGCGGGTTCTCCCCAGATACGCAGTATTTT

CDR3 length: 10
clone size: once
V gene: TRBV30
D gene: NA
J gene: TRBJ1-1
CDR3 protein: CAWSTDEAFF
CDR3 DNA: TGTGCCTGGAGTACGGATGAAGCTTTCTTT

CDR3 length: 13
clone size: NA
V gene: TRBV7-9
D gene: NA
J gene: TRBJ2-5
CDR3 protein: CASSSLWSETQYF
CDR3 DNA: TGTGCCAGCAGCTCCTTGTGGTCGGAGACCCAGTACTTC

CDR3 length: 15
clone size: NA
V gene: TRBV15
D gene: NA
J gene: TRBJ1-1
CDR3 protein: CATSREPLQNTEAFF
CDR3 DNA: TGTGCCACCAGCAGAGAGCCCCTCCAGAACACTGAAGCTTTCTTT

CDR3 length: 15
clone size: NA
V gene: TRBV2
D gene: TRBD2
J gene: TRBJ2-3
CDR3 protein: CASQLRAGAPDTQYF
CDR3 DNA: TGTGCCAGCCAACTCAGGGCGGGAGCCCCAGATACGCAGTATTTT

CDR3 length: 13
clone size: few
V gene: TRBV7-9
D gene: NA
J gene: TRBJ2-2
CDR3 protein: CASSGTNTGELFF
CDR3 DNA: TGTGCCAGCTCCGGGACCAACACCGGGGAGCTGTTTTTT

CDR3 length: 17
clone size: few
V gene: TRBV7-3
D gene: NA
J gene: TRBJ2-4
CDR3 protein: CASSSTRTAEEKNIQYF
CDR3 DNA: TGTGCCAGCAGCTCCACTCGGACAGCGGAAGAAAAAAACATTCAGTACTTC

CDR3 length: 16
clone size: NA
V gene: TRBV5-1
D gene: TRBD2
J gene: TRBJ2-3
CDR3 protein: CASSLERLAGTDTQYF
CDR3 DNA: TGCGCCAGCAGCTTGGAGAGACTAGCGGGGACAGATACGCAGTATTTT

CDR3 length: 15
clone size: NA
V gene: TRBV27
D gene: NA
J gene: TRBJ1-5
CDR3 protein: CASSWVGLSNQPQHF
CDR3 DNA: TGTGCCAGCAGTTGGGTGGGGCTTAGCAATCAGCCCCAGCATTTT

CDR3 length: 12
clone size: once
V gene: TRBV15
D gene: NA
J gene: TRBJ1-1
CDR3 protein: CATSFGTTEAFF
CDR3 DNA: TGTGCCACCAGCTTTGGGACGACTGAAGCTTTCTTT

CDR3 length: 19
clone size: NA
V gene: TRBV9
D gene: NA
J gene: TRBJ1-4
CDR3 protein: CASRDRQGCIRRLHEKLFF
CDR3 DNA: TGTGCCAGCAGGGACCGACAAGGCTGCATACGAAGGCTGCATGAAAAACTGTTTTTT

CDR3 length: 13
clone size: NA
V gene: TRBV10-3
D gene: NA
J gene: TRBJ2-1
CDR3 protein: CAISATGNTEQFF
CDR3 DNA: TGTGCCATCAGCGCGACAGGAAATACTGAGCAGTTCTTC

CDR3 length: 10
clone size: NA
V gene: TRBV25-1
D gene: NA
J gene: TRBJ2-7
CDR3 protein: CASSSYEQYF
CDR3 DNA: TGTGCCAGCAGCTCCTACGAGCAGTACTTC

CDR3 length: 11
clone size: NA
V gene: TRBV25-1
D gene: NA
J gene: TRBJ2-7
CDR3 protein: CASRLVSEQYF
CDR3 DNA: TGTGCCAGCAGGCTCGTGAGCGAGCAGTACTTC

CDR3 length: 14
clone size: NA
V gene: TRBV7-9
D gene: NA
J gene: TRBJ2-5
CDR3 protein: CASSLEGPAGTQYF
CDR3 DNA: TGTGCCAGCAGCTTAGAAGGGCCCGCGGGGACCCAGTACTTC

CDR3 length: 16
clone size: NA
V gene: TRBV7-9
D gene: TRBD1
J gene: TRBJ2-5
CDR3 protein: CASSLSGQTLQETQYF
CDR3 DNA: TGTGCCAGCAGCTTATCGGGACAGACCCTACAAGAGACCCAGTACTTC

CDR3 length: 13
clone size: NA
V gene: TRBV4-1
D gene: NA
J gene: TRBJ1-1
CDR3 protein: CASSLILRDVAFF
CDR3 DNA: TGCGCCAGCAGCCTAATTCTGAGGGACGTCGCTTTCTTT

CDR3 length: 12
clone size: NA
V gene: TRBV2
D gene: NA
J gene: TRBJ2-5
CDR3 protein: CASTLNTETQYF
CDR3 DNA: TGTGCCAGCACCCTTAACACGGAGACCCAGTACTTC

CDR3 length: 14
clone size: NA
V gene: TRBV14
D gene: NA
J gene: TRBJ2-5
CDR3 protein: CASSQDMDQETQYF
CDR3 DNA: TGTGCCAGCAGCCAAGATATGGACCAAGAGACCCAGTACTTC

CDR3 length: 15
clone size: once
V gene: TRBV13
D gene: NA
J gene: TRBJ2-7
CDR3 protein: CASSLDTGLFNEQYF
CDR3 DNA: TGTGCCAGCAGCTTAGATACAGGGTTGTTTAACGAGCAGTACTTC

CDR3 length: 12
clone size: NA
V gene: TRBV7-2
D gene: NA
J gene: TRBJ2-3
CDR3 protein: CASSLDADTQYF
CDR3 DNA: TGTGCCAGCAGCTTAGATGCAGATACGCAGTATTTT

CDR3 length: 11
clone size: NA
V gene: TRBV25-1
D gene: NA
J gene: TRBJ2-1
CDR3 protein: CASSQINEQFF
CDR3 DNA: TGTGCCAGCAGTCAGATCAATGAGCAGTTCTTC

CDR3 length: 15
clone size: few
V gene: TRBV14
D gene: NA
J gene: TRBJ1-4
CDR3 protein: CASSQETATNEKLFF
CDR3 DNA: TGTGCCAGCAGCCAAGAGACAGCAACTAATGAAAAACTGTTTTTT

CDR3 length: 13
clone size: NA
V gene: TRBV5-4
D gene: NA
J gene: TRBJ1-2
CDR3 protein: CASSFTGSYGYTF
CDR3 DNA: TGTGCCAGCAGCTTTACGGGGTCCTATGGCTACACCTTC

CDR3 length: 16
clone size: NA
V gene: TRBV27
D gene: NA
J gene: TRBJ1-1
CDR3 protein: CASSSLFGGMNTEAFF
CDR3 DNA: TGTGCCAGCAGTTCTTTATTTGGGGGGATGAACACTGAAGCTTTCTTT

CDR3 length: 13
clone size: NA
V gene: TRBV28
D gene: NA
J gene: TRBJ1-2
CDR3 protein: CASSFGTNYGYTF
CDR3 DNA: TGTGCCAGCAGTTTCGGAACTAACTATGGCTACACCTTC

CDR3 length: 17
clone size: NA
V gene: TRBV25-1
D gene: TRBD2
J gene: TRBJ2-1
CDR3 protein: CASSEASGMGFYNEQFF
CDR3 DNA: TGTGCCAGCAGTGAAGCTAGCGGGATGGGGTTCTACAATGAGCAGTTCTTC

CDR3 length: 15
clone size: NA
V gene: TRBV11-2
D gene: TRBD2
J gene: TRBJ2-5
CDR3 protein: CASSLAGGSGETQYF
CDR3 DNA: TGTGCCAGCAGCTTGGCGGGAGGATCGGGAGAGACCCAGTACTTC

CDR3 length: 13
clone size: NA
V gene: TRBV19
D gene: NA
J gene: TRBJ1-1
CDR3 protein: CASSIWMNTEAFF
CDR3 DNA: TGTGCCAGTAGTATCTGGATGAACACTGAAGCTTTCTTT

CDR3 length: 14
clone size: NA
V gene: TRBV5-1
D gene: NA
J gene: TRBJ2-2
CDR3 protein: CASSAGANTGELFF
CDR3 DNA: TGCGCCAGCAGCGCCGGGGCTAACACCGGGGAGCTGTTTTTT

CDR3 length: 15
clone size: NA
V gene: TRBV4-3
D gene: NA
J gene: TRBJ1-2
CDR3 protein: CASSQEVDPNYGYTF
CDR3 DNA: TGCGCCAGCAGCCAAGAAGTGGACCCAAACTATGGCTACACCTTC

CDR3 length: 12
clone size: NA
V gene: TRBV5-1
D gene: NA
J gene: TRBJ2-2
CDR3 protein: CASSANTGELFF
CDR3 DNA: TGCGCCAGCAGCGCCAACACCGGGGAGCTGTTTTTT

CDR3 length: 11
clone size: NA
V gene: TRBV4-1
D gene: NA
J gene: TRBJ2-3
CDR3 protein: CASSHADTQYF
CDR3 DNA: TGCGCCAGCAGCCACGCAGATACGCAGTATTTT

CDR3 length: 15
clone size: NA
V gene: TRBV6-6
D gene: TRBD2
J gene: TRBJ2-5
CDR3 protein: CASSNSGGARETQYF
CDR3 DNA: TGTGCCAGCAGTAATAGCGGGGGGGCCAGAGAGACCCAGTACTTC

CDR3 length: 15
clone size: NA
V gene: TRBV25-1
D gene: NA
J gene: TRBJ1-1
CDR3 protein: CASSERGRQNTEAFF
CDR3 DNA: TGTGCCAGCAGTGAAAGGGGACGGCAGAACACTGAAGCTTTCTTT

CDR3 length: 13
clone size: NA
V gene: TRBV7-9
D gene: NA
J gene: TRBJ2-3
CDR3 protein: CASSPPAGDTQYF
CDR3 DNA: TGTGCCAGCAGCCCCCCTGCTGGGGATACGCAGTATTTT

CDR3 length: 10
clone size: NA
V gene: TRBV2
D gene: NA
J gene: TRBJ2-7
CDR3 protein: CASSVHEQYF
CDR3 DNA: TGTGCCAGCAGTGTCCACGAGCAGTACTTC

CDR3 length: 13
clone size: NA
V gene: TRBV29-1
D gene: NA
J gene: TRBJ2-7
CDR3 protein: CSVVLGSTYEQYF
CDR3 DNA: TGCAGCGTTGTCCTTGGATCTACCTACGAGCAGTACTTC

CDR3 length: 15
clone size: NA
V gene: TRBV19
D gene: NA
J gene: TRBJ1-5
CDR3 protein: CASIPIGGSLEPQHF
CDR3 DNA: TGTGCCAGTATCCCCATCGGGGGGAGTTTGGAGCCCCAGCATTTT

CDR3 length: 13
clone size: few
V gene: TRBV6-4
D gene: NA
J gene: TRBJ2-1
CDR3 protein: CASSDFPRGEQFF
CDR3 DNA: TGTGCCAGCAGTGATTTCCCCCGGGGAGAGCAGTTCTTC

CDR3 length: 13
clone size: NA
V gene: TRBV6-5
D gene: NA
J gene: TRBJ1-1
CDR3 protein: CASSYSLNTEAFF
CDR3 DNA: TGTGCCAGCAGTTACTCCCTGAACACTGAAGCTTTCTTT

CDR3 length: 13
clone size: NA
V gene: TRBV11-2
D gene: NA
J gene: TRBJ1-4
CDR3 protein: CATRGTNNEKLFF
CDR3 DNA: TGTGCCACTAGGGGTACCAATAATGAAAAACTGTTTTTT

CDR3 length: 16
clone size: NA
V gene: TRBV7-9
D gene: NA
J gene: TRBJ2-3
CDR3 protein: CASSPQAGAVTDTQYF
CDR3 DNA: TGTGCCAGCAGCCCCCAAGCAGGGGCGGTCACAGATACGCAGTATTTT

CDR3 length: 14
clone size: NA
V gene: TRBV6-1
D gene: TRBD1
J gene: TRBJ2-5
CDR3 protein: CASGHRGTQETQYF
CDR3 DNA: TGTGCCAGCGGCCACAGGGGGACTCAAGAGACCCAGTACTTC

CDR3 length: 11
clone size: NA
V gene: TRBV13
D gene: NA
J gene: TRBJ2-7
CDR3 protein: CASSLSGEQYF
CDR3 DNA: TGTGCCAGCAGCTTATCAGGCGAGCAGTACTTC

CDR3 length: 16
clone size: NA
V gene: TRBV4-3
D gene: NA
J gene: TRBJ2-6
CDR3 protein: CASSLTRGSGANVLTF
CDR3 DNA: TGCGCCAGCAGCCTTACCAGGGGATCTGGGGCCAACGTCCTGACTTTC

CDR3 length: 16
clone size: NA
V gene: TRBV7-9
D gene: NA
J gene: TRBJ2-7
CDR3 protein: CASSLAGPASSYEQYF
CDR3 DNA: TGTGCCAGCAGCTTAGCGGGGCCAGCCAGCTCCTACGAGCAGTACTTC

CDR3 length: 14
clone size: NA
V gene: TRBV6-6
D gene: NA
J gene: TRBJ2-5
CDR3 protein: CASNPSGLKETQYF
CDR3 DNA: TGTGCCAGCAACCCCTCGGGACTCAAAGAGACCCAGTACTTC

CDR3 length: 15
clone size: NA
V gene: TRBV7-9
D gene: TRBD2
J gene: TRBJ2-3
CDR3 protein: CASSSLAGSGDTQYF
CDR3 DNA: TGTGCCAGCAGCTCCCTAGCGGGATCAGGAGATACGCAGTATTTT

CDR3 length: 14
clone size: NA
V gene: TRBV7-9
D gene: TRBD2
J gene: TRBJ2-7
CDR3 protein: CASRPGTSGYEQYF
CDR3 DNA: TGTGCCAGCCGGCCCGGGACTAGCGGCTACGAGCAGTACTTC